This TCR beta chain comes out of a study of T-cell memory formation after mild COVID-19. In this sample, this clonotype turned up a few times. What it recognizes is unknown. In TCRdb, the 5' RACE reads were re-called with MiXCR into one record per CDR3 protein. The data show around 530,000 distinct CDR3 sequences, roughly 21% seen once. Findings and caveats of the study: Contracting clones, day 15 to 85, had balanced CD4/CD8, and later expanders favored CD4+.

The clonotype comes from an adult woman who had mild COVID-19 (a few samples of this study predate the infection). Cell type and time point are not known. The sample consisted of PBMCs or a T cell subset sorted from them (not recorded which).

CDR3 sequence: CSALLAGYEQYF. CDR3 nucleotide sequence: TGCAGTGCTCTTCTAGCCGGATACGAGCAGTACTTC. The chain recombines TRBV20-1 with TRBJ2-7; weak D call: TRBD2 (5 bases). The germline gives CDR1 DFQATT, CDR2 SNEGSKA (reference sequence). V was cut by 5 bases and J by 4 bases, with 12 bases left in between. The CDR3 covers 12 residues.